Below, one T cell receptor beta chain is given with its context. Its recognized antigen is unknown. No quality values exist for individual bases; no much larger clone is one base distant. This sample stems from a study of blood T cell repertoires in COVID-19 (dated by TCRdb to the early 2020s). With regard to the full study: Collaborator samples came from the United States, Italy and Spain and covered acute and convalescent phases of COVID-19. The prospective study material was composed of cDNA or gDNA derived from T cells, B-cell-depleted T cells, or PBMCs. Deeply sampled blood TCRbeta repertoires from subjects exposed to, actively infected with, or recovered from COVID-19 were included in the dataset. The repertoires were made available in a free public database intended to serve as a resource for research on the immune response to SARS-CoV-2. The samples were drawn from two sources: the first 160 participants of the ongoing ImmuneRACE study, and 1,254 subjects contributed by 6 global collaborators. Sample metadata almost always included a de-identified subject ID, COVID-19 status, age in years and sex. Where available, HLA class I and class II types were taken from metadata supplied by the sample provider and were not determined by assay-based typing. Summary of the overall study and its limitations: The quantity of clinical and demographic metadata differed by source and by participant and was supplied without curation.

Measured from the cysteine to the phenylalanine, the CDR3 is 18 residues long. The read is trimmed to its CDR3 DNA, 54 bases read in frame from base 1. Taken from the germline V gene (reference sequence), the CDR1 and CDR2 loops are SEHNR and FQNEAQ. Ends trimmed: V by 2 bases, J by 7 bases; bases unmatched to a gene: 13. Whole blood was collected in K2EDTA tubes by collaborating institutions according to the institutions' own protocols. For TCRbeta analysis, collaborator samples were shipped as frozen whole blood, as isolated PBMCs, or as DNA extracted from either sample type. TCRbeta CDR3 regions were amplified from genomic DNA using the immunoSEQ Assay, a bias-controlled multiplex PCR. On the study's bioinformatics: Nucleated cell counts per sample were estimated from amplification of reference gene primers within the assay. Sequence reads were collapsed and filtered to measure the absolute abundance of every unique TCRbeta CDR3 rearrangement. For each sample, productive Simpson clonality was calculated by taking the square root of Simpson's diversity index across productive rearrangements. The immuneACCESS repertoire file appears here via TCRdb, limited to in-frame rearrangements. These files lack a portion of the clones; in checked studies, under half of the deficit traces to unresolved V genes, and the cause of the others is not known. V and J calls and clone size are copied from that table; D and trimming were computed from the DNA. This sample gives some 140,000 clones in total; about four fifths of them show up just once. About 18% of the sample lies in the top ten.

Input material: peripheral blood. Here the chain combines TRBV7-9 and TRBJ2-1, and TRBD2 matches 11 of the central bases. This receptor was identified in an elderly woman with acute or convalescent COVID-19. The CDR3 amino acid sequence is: CASSLIPSSGRAGNEQFF. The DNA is TGTGCCAGCAGCTTAATTCCGAGTAGCGGGAGGGCCGGGAATGAGCAGTTCTTC.